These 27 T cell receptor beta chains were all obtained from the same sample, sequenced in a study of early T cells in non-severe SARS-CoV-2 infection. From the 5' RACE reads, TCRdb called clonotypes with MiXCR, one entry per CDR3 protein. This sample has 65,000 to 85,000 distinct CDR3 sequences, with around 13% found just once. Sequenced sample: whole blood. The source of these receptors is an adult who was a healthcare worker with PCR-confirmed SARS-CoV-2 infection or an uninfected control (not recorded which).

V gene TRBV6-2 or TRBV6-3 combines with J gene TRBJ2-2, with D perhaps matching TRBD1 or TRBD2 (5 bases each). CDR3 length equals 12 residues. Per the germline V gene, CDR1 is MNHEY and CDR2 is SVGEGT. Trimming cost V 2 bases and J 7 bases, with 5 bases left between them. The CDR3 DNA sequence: TGTGCCAGCAGTTACGGGGGCGGGGAGCTGTTTTTT. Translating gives CASSYGGGELFF.

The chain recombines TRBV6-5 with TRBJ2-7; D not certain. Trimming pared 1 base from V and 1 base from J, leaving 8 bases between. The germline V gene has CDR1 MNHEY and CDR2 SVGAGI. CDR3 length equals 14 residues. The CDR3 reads CASSYFDGSYEQYF. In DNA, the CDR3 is TGTGCCAGCAGTTACTTTGACGGGTCCTACGAGCAGTACTTC.

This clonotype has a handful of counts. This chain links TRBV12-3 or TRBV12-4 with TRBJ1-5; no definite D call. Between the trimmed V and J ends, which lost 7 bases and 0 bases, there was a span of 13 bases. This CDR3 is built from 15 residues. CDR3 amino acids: CASTSDLYSNQPQHF. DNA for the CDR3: TGTGCCAGCACCTCGGACCTTTATAGCAATCAGCCCCAGCATTTT.

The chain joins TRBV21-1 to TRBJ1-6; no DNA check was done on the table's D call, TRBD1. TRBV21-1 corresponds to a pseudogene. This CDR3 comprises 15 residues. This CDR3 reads CASSPGDRSNSPLHF. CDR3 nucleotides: TGTGCCAGCAGCCCTGGGGACAGGTCTAATTCACCCCTCCACTTT.

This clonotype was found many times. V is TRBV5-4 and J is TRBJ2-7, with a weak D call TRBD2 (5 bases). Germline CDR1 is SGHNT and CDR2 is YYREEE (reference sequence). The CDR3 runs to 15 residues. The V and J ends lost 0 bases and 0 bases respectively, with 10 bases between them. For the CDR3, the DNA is TGTGCCAGCAGCTTGGCGGGAATCAGCTCCTACGAGCAGTACTTC. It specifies CASSLAGISSYEQYF.

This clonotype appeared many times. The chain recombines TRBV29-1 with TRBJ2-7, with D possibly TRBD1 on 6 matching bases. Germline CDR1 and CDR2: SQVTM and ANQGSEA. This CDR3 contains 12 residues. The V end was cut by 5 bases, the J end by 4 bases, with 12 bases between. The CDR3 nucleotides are TGCAGCGTTTTGCAGGGGCAATACGAGCAGTACTTC. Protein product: CSVLQGQYEQYF.

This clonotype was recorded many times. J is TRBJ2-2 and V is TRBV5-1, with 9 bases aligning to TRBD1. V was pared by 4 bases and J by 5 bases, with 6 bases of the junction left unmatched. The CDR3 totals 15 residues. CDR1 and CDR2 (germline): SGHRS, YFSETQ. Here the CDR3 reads CASSDNRGRTGELFF. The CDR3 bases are TGCGCCAGCAGCGATAACAGGGGGCGGACCGGGGAGCTGTTTTTT.

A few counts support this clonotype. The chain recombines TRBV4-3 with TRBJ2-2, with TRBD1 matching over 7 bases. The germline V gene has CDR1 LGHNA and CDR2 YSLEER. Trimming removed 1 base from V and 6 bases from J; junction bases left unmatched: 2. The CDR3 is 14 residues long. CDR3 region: CASSQVGGSGELFF. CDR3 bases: TGCGCCAGCAGCCAAGTAGGGGGCTCCGGGGAGCTGTTTTTT.

The CDR3 DNA reads TGTGCCAGCAGCACACCGGGACTAGCGGACGGAACCGGGGAGCTGTTTTTT. Its protein product is CASSTPGLADGTGELFF. This sequence joins TRBV7-9 and TRBJ2-2; 11 bases line up with TRBD2. The trim removed 5 bases at V and 5 bases at J, leaving 10 bases unmatched. The CDR3 is 17 amino acids. Germline-derived CDR1 and CDR2 are SEHNR and FQNEAQ (reference sequence).

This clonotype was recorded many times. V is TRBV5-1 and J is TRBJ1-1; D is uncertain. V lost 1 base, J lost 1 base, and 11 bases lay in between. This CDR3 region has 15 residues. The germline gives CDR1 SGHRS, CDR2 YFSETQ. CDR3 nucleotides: TGCGCCAGCAGCTTGTATATGACTAAGAACACTGAAGCTTTCTTT. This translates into CASSLYMTKNTEAFF.

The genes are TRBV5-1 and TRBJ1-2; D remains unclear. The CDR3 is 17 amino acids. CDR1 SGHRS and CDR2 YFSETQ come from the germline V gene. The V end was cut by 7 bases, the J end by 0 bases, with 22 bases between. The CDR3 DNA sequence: TGCGCCAGCTCACCGCGGGCCGACACCCCAACTAACTATGGCTACACCTTC. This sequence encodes CASSPRADTPTNYGYTF.

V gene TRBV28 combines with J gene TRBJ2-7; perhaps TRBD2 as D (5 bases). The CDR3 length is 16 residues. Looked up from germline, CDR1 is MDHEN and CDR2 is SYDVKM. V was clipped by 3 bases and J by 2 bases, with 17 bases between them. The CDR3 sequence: CASSFPGGPSPYEQYF. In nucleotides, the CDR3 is TGTGCCAGCAGTTTTCCTGGCGGGCCAAGCCCCTACGAGCAGTACTTC. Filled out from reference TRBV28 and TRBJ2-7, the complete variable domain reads DVKVTQSSRYLVKRTGEKVFLECVQDMDHENMFWYRQDPGLGLRLIYFSYDVKMKEKGDIPEGYSVSREKKERFSLILESASTNQTSMYLCASSFPGGPSPYEQYFGPGTRLTVT.

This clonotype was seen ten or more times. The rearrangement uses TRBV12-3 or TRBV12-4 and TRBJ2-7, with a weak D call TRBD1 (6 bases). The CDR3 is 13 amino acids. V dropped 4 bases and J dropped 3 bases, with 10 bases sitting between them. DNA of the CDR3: TGTGCCAGCAGTTCCCGACAGGTCTACGAGCAGTACTTC. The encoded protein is CASSSRQVYEQYF.

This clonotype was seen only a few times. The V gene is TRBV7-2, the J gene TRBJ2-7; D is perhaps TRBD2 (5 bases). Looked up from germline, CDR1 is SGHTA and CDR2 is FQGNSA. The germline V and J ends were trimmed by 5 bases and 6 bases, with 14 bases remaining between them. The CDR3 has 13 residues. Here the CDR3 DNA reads TGTGCCAGCAGCCAGGTCATTCGGGGCGAGCAGTACTTC. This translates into CASSQVIRGEQYF. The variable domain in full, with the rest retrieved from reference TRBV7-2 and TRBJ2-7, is GAGVSQSPSNKVTEKGKDVELRCDPISGHTALYWYRQSLGQGLEFLIYFQGNSAPDKSGLPSDRFSAERTGGSVSTLTIQRTQQEDSAVYLCASSQVIRGEQYFGPGTRLTVT.

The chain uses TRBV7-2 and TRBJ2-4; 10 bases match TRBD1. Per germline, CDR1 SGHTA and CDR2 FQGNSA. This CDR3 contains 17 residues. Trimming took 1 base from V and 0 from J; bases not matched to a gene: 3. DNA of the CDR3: TGTGCCAGCAGCTTAGATGGGACAGGGGTAGCCAAAAACATTCAGTACTTC. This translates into CASSLDGTGVAKNIQYF. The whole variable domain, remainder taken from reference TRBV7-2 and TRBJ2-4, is GAGVSQSPSNKVTEKGKDVELRCDPISGHTALYWYRQSLGQGLEFLIYFQGNSAPDKSGLPSDRFSAERTGGSVSTLTIQRTQQEDSAVYLCASSLDGTGVAKNIQYFGAGTRLSVL.

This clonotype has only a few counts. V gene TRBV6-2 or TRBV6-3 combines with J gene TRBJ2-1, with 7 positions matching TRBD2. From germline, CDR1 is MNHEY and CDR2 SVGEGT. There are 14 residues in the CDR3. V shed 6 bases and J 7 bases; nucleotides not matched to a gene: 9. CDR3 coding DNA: TGTGCCAGCAGAGGCCTGGCGGGAGCGAATGAGCAGTTCTTC. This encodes CASRGLAGANEQFF.

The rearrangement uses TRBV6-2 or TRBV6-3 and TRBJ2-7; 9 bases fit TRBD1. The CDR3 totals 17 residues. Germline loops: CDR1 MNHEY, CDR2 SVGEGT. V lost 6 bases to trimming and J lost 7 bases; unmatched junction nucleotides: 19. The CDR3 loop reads CASRLSGTGKFQREQYF. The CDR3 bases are TGTGCCAGCAGATTATCCGGGACAGGGAAATTCCAGAGGGAGCAGTACTTC.

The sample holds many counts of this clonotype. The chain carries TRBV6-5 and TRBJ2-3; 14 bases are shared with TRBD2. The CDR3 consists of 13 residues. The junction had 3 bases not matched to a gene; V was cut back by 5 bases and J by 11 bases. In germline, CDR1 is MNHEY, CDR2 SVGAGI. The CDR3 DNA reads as TGTGCCAGCAGTCTCGGACTAGCGGGAGGGCAGTATTTT. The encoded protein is CASSLGLAGGQYF.

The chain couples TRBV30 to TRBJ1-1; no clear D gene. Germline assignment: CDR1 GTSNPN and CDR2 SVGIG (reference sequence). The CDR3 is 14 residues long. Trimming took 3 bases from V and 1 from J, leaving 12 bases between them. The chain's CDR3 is CAWSSGRPNTEAFF. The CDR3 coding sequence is TGTGCCTGGAGCAGTGGCAGGCCGAACACTGAAGCTTTCTTT.

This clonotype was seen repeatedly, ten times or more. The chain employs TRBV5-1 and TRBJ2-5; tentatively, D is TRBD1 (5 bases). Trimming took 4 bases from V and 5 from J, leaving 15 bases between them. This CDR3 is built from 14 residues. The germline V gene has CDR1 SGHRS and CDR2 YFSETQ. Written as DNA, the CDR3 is TGCGCCAGCAGCCCCGGACAAGCGCATGAGACCCAGTACTTC. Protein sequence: CASSPGQAHETQYF.

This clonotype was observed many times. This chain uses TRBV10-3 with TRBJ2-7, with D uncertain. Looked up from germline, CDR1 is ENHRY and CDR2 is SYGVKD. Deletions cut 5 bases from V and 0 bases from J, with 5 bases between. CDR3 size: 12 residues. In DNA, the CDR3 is TGTGCCATCAGTTCAAGCTCCTACGAGCAGTACTTC. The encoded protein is CAISSSSYEQYF.

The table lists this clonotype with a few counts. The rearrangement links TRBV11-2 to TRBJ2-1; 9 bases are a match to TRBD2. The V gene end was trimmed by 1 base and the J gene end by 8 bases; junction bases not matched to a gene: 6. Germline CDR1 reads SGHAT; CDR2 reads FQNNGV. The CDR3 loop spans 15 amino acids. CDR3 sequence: CASSLVSGSTDEQFF. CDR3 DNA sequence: TGTGCCAGCAGCTTAGTTAGCGGGAGTACGGATGAGCAGTTCTTC.

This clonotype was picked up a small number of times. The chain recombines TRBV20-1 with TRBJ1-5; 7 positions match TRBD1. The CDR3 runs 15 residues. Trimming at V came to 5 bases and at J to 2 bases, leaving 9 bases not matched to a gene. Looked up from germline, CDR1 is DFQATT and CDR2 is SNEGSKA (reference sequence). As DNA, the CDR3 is TGCAGTGCTCCCAGGGGGTCCATTGGCAATCAGCCCCAGCATTTT. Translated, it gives CSAPRGSIGNQPQHF.

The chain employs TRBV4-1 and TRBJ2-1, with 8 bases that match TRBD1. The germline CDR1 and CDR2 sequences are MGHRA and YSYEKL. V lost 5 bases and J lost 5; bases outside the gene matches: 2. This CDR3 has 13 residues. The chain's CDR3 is CASSWTGNNEQFF. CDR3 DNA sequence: TGCGCCAGCAGCTGGACAGGGAACAATGAGCAGTTCTTC.

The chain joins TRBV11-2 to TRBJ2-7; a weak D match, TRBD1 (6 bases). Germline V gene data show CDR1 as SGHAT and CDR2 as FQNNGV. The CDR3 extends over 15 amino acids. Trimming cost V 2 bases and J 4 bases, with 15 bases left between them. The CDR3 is CASSLNRGRGYEQYF. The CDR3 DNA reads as TGTGCCAGCAGCTTAAATCGGGGCAGGGGATACGAGCAGTACTTC.

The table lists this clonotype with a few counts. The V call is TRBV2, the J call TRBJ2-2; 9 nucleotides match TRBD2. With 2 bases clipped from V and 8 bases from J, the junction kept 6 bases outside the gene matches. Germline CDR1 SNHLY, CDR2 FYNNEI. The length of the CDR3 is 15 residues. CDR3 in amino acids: CASSERGRAEGELFF. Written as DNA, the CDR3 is TGTGCCAGCAGTGAACGCGGGAGGGCCGAGGGGGAGCTGTTTTTT.

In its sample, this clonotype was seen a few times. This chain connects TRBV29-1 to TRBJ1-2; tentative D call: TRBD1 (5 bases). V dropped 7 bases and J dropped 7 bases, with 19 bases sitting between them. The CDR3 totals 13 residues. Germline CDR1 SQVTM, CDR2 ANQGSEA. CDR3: CSDGAAGGSGYTF. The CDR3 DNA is TGCAGCGACGGGGCTGCCGGCGGGAGTGGCTACACCTTC.